A selection of T cell receptor beta chains follows, all from one sample in a study of technical replicates of blood from a few donors. Clones were read by immunoSEQ multiplex PCR, and TCRdb kept only the in-frame ones, dropping some. The sample lists about 83,000 clones, around 94% occurring once. Sequencing input: T cells isolated from PBMCs. The receptors were gathered from a human donor in good health. Both conserved end residues are part of each CDR3. A D gene is named only where the DNA matches it firmly. Clone size is not always given. Where it is, it says once, few, many or a class for expanded clones.

clone size	J gene	D gene	V gene	CDR3 protein	CDR3 DNA
-	TRBJ1-4	-	TRBV30	CACSQTGLREKLFF	TGTGCCTGTTCTCAAACAGGGCTCCGGGAAAAACTGTTTTTT
-	TRBJ1-4	-	TRBV4-2	CASSPQGQGGEKLFF	TGTGCCAGCAGCCCCCAGGGACAAGGCGGTGAAAAACTGTTTTTT
-	TRBJ2-5	-	TRBV15	CATSRGQPKYQETQYF	TGTGCCACCAGCAGAGGACAGCCGAAGTACCAAGAGACCCAGTACTTC
-	TRBJ2-7	TRBD2	TRBV11-2	CASSLDSGRSYEQYF	TGTGCCAGCAGCTTAGATAGCGGGAGAAGCTACGAGCAGTACTTC
once	TRBJ1-1	-	TRBV7-9	CASSRGGNTEAFF	TGTGCCAGCAGCAGAGGGGGGAACACTGAAGCTTTCTTT
-	TRBJ1-1	-	TRBV18	CASSPIGPGSMNTEAFF	TGTGCCAGCTCACCAATAGGGCCGGGGAGCATGAACACTGAAGCTTTCTTT
-	TRBJ2-5	TRBD1	TRBV27	CASSLGQGYGETQYF	TGTGCCAGCAGTTTAGGACAGGGTTATGGAGAGACCCAGTACTTC
-	TRBJ2-1	TRBD1	TRBV5-4	CASSPIDRAGDNEQFF	TGTGCCAGCAGCCCCATAGACAGGGCGGGCGACAATGAGCAGTTCTTC
-	TRBJ1-5	-	TRBV2	CATQGGDINQPQHF	TGTGCCACACAGGGCGGCGATATCAATCAGCCCCAGCATTTT
-	TRBJ2-7	TRBD1	TRBV27	CASSSPGTGIYEQYF	TGTGCCAGCAGTTCGCCCGGGACAGGGATTTACGAGCAGTACTTC
once	TRBJ2-7	TRBD2	TRBV30	CAWSASSGTYEQYF	TGTGCCTGGAGTGCCTCTAGCGGAACATACGAGCAGTACTTC
-	TRBJ1-2	-	TRBV20-1	CSASGGYGYTF	TGCAGTGCTAGCGGGGGGTATGGCTACACCTTC
-	TRBJ1-5	TRBD1	TRBV5-1	CASSEGQGASQPQHF	TGCGCCAGCAGTGAGGGACAGGGGGCTAGTCAGCCCCAGCATTTT
-	TRBJ1-6	-	TRBV21-1	CASSKLSLRPSSYNSPLHF	TGTGCCAGCAGCAAACTTTCCCTGAGGCCGAGCTCCTATAATTCACCCCTCCACTTT
-	TRBJ2-5	-	TRBV27	CASSLGESQETQYF	TGTGCCAGCAGTTTAGGGGAGTCCCAAGAGACCCAGTACTTC
-	TRBJ2-1	-	TRBV19	CASSFRVHEQFF	TGTGCCAGTAGTTTCAGGGTTCATGAGCAGTTCTTC
-	TRBJ1-2	-	TRBV2	CASASGTNYGYTF	TGTGCCAGCGCCAGCGGGACAAACTATGGCTACACCTTC
-	TRBJ1-3	-	TRBV30	CAWNRALGNTIYF	TGTGCCTGGAACAGGGCGCTAGGAAACACCATATATTTT
-	TRBJ2-5	-	TRBV19	CASSTTGPRAYETQYF	TGTGCCAGTAGTACAACAGGGCCCCGCGCGTATGAGACCCAGTACTTC
-	TRBJ2-4	-	TRBV2	CASSDRGPSKNIQYF	TGTGCCAGCAGTGACAGGGGTCCCAGCAAAAACATTCAGTACTTC
-	TRBJ2-3	TRBD2	TRBV5-1	CASSGGVKDTQYF	TGCGCCAGCAGCGGGGGGGTAAAGGATACGCAGTATTTT
-	TRBJ1-1	TRBD1	TRBV5-1	CASSWDRVNTEAFF	TGCGCCAGCAGCTGGGACAGGGTAAACACTGAAGCTTTCTTT
-	TRBJ2-7	TRBD2	TRBV27	CASSLFGAGGEYF	TGTGCCAGCAGTTTATTCGGAGCGGGGGGTGAGTACTTC
-	TRBJ1-1	-	TRBV9	CASSALQGPLGPIF	TGTGCCAGCAGCGCGCTTCAGGGGCCCCTCGGGCCCATATTT
-	TRBJ2-3	TRBD2	TRBV6-5	CASRKGAGGRNTQYF	TGTGCCAGCAGAAAGGGAGCGGGGGGGAGGAATACGCAGTATTTT
-	TRBJ2-7	-	TRBV12-5	CASGLVLEPTYEQYF	TGTGCTAGTGGTTTGGTACTAGAACCGACCTACGAGCAGTACTTC
-	TRBJ1-1	-	TRBV11-2	CASSLNSRTELNTEAFF	TGTGCCAGCAGCTTAAACTCACGTACGGAACTAAACACTGAAGCTTTCTTT
-	TRBJ2-1	TRBD2	TRBV19	CASSPREAGPDEQFF	TGTGCCAGTAGTCCGCGGGAGGCGGGCCCGGATGAGCAGTTCTTC
once	TRBJ1-3	-	TRBV6-1	CASSELGRGRNTIYF	TGTGCCAGCAGTGAGTTAGGGAGGGGAAGAAACACCATATATTTT
-	TRBJ2-5	-	TRBV20-1	CSARAGTQYF	TGCAGTGCTAGAGCAGGGACCCAGTACTTC
once	TRBJ2-5	TRBD2	TRBV9	CASSERLAGVQETQYF	TGTGCCAGCAGCGAACGACTAGCGGGAGTCCAAGAGACCCAGTACTTC
-	TRBJ2-7	TRBD2	TRBV5-1	CASSLQREGQQYF	TGCGCCAGCAGCTTGCAGCGGGAGGGCCAGCAGTACTTC
-	TRBJ2-3	TRBD2	TRBV5-1	CASSLPGGADTQYF	TGCGCCAGCAGCTTACCGGGGGGGGCAGATACGCAGTATTTT
-	TRBJ1-3	-	TRBV5-4	CASSPVFLSGNTIYF	TGTGCCAGCAGCCCGGTTTTCCTCTCTGGAAACACCATATATTTT
-	TRBJ2-7	-	TRBV28	CASNLRAFSYEQYF	TGTGCCAGCAATTTGCGGGCCTTTTCCTACGAGCAGTACTTC
-	TRBJ2-3	TRBD2	TRBV14	CASSLGTSGVSLQYF	TGTGCCAGCAGCCTCGGGACTAGCGGGGTCTCCCTGCAGTATTTT
once	TRBJ1-5	TRBD1	TRBV5-4	CASSRDRDQPQHF	TGTGCCAGCAGCCGAGACAGGGATCAGCCCCAGCATTTT
-	TRBJ1-4	TRBD1	TRBV14	CASSLGTALAWGNEKLFF	TGTGCCAGCAGCCTCGGGACAGCACTTGCCTGGGGTAATGAAAAACTGTTTTTT
-	TRBJ1-1	-	TRBV5-1	CASSFRQPHRNTEAFF	TGCGCCAGCAGCTTTCGACAGCCTCATAGGAACACTGAAGCTTTCTTT
-	TRBJ2-2	TRBD2	TRBV2	CASSAAGTSGTINTGELFF	TGTGCCAGCAGTGCAGCCGGGACTAGCGGGACAATAAACACCGGGGAGCTGTTTTTT
-	TRBJ2-7	-	TRBV6-6	CASSYGASLYEQYF	TGTGCCAGCAGTTATGGGGCCTCACTCTACGAGCAGTACTTC
-	TRBJ2-1	TRBD1	TRBV5-6	CASSYRDRVNEQFF	TGTGCCAGCAGCTACCGGGACAGGGTCAATGAGCAGTTCTTC
-	TRBJ2-2	-	TRBV7-9	CASRPGVRTANTGELFF	TGTGCCAGCAGACCCGGGGTGCGGACTGCGAACACCGGGGAGCTGTTTTTT
-	TRBJ1-4	-	TRBV19	CASVGEKLFF	TGTGCCAGTGTCGGGGAAAAACTGTTTTTT
-	TRBJ2-4	TRBD1	TRBV7-2	CASSSRTGGALNIQYF	TGTGCCAGCAGCTCCCGGACAGGGGGCGCGTTGAACATTCAGTACTTC
-	TRBJ2-5	TRBD1	TRBV19	CASSQTPGQGFNKYF	TGTGCCAGTAGTCAAACTCCGGGACAGGGCTTTAACAAGTACTTC
-	TRBJ1-1	-	TRBV11-3	CASSRQSGTEAFF	TGTGCCAGCAGCCGACAATCAGGGACTGAAGCTTTCTTT
-	TRBJ1-2	-	TRBV4-1	CASSSPIQGNYGYTF	TGCGCCAGCAGCTCCCCTATACAGGGAAACTATGGCTACACCTTC
-	TRBJ2-5	TRBD2	TRBV4-2	CASSQDLLAGGQETQYF	TGTGCCAGCAGCCAAGATCTCCTAGCGGGGGGCCAAGAGACCCAGTACTTC
once	TRBJ1-2	-	TRBV2	CASGGWDTGYGYTF	TGTGCCAGCGGGGGTTGGGACACCGGTTATGGCTACACCTTC
once	TRBJ1-1	-	TRBV11-3	CASSSQLGGDTEAFF	TGTGCCAGCAGCTCTCAACTCGGCGGAGACACTGAAGCTTTCTTT
-	TRBJ2-1	TRBD2	TRBV5-1	CASSLSGLASNEQFF	TGCGCCAGCAGCTTGTCAGGACTAGCCTCCAATGAGCAGTTCTTC
-	TRBJ2-7	TRBD2	TRBV2	CASSGGVTGTHPSPYEQYF	TGTGCCAGCAGCGGGGGGGTAACCGGGACTCATCCTTCCCCATACGAGCAGTACTTC
-	TRBJ2-7	-	TRBV11-2	CASSLNGFSGYEQYF	TGTGCCAGCAGCTTGAATGGTTTTTCCGGCTACGAGCAGTACTTC
-	TRBJ2-2	TRBD1	TRBV5-1	CASSLKTGGDTGELFF	TGCGCCAGCAGCTTGAAGACAGGGGGCGACACCGGGGAGCTGTTTTTT
-	TRBJ2-7	-	TRBV4-1	CASSLSPGSPYEQYF	TGCGCCAGCAGCCTAAGCCCGGGATCACCTTACGAGCAGTACTTC
-	TRBJ2-7	-	TRBV29-1	CSVELGTSRTYEQYF	TGCAGCGTTGAGCTGGGGACTTCCCGTACCTACGAGCAGTACTTC